This TCR beta chain was retrieved from a study of human T cells and chemical hapten exposure. Overall study context: Subjects had 2% DPC placed on approximately 2 cm by approximately 2 cm of upper inner arm skin for sensitization. Patch tests put 0.01% DPC on the upper back, and the results were checked at 6 days. Study observations and caveats: TCRs above 1 in 1000 frequency did not change with DPC sensitization.

TCRdb called the RACE reads again in MiXCR, with one record for every CDR3 protein. The sample contains approximately 260,000 distinct CDR3 sequences, 7% to 10% of which appear only once. The sample holds many counts of this clonotype. The target antigen is unknown. The germline CDR1 and CDR2 sequences are MDHEN and SYDVKM. The CDR3 is 15 amino acids. V was clipped by 6 bases and J by 2 bases; unmatched bases: 8. Time point meaning: pre-sensitization, week 0. Regarding treatment: therapeutic diphenylcyclopropenone sensitization with weekly scalp DPC. This TCR was recovered from a woman aged 40 to 50 with alopecia areata. Some clones in this sample may be carry-over from other donors' samples. This chain joins TRBV28 and TRBJ2-7, with 9 bases aligning to TRBD1. The specimen was whole blood, collected in connection with sensitization to the hapten diphenylcyclopropenone (DPC). CDR3 amino acids: CASRSTGGSAYEQYF. The CDR3 nucleotides read TGTGCCAGCAGATCAACAGGGGGCTCAGCCTACGAGCAGTACTTC.